The next 16 T cell receptor beta chains were all read from a single sample in a study of T cell responses to AZD1222 COVID-19 vaccine (dated by TCRdb to about 2021). This specimen's time point label, per the study, means: about 28 days (+/-7) after the second vaccine dose. Library creation used the immunoSEQ multiplex PCR assay. Entries here come from immuneACCESS through TCRdb and include only in-frame sequences with V and J called. Some clones fail to appear in such tables; in the studies checked, an unresolved V gene covers under half of the shortfall, and the cause of the remainder is unknown. In this sample the table shows about 270,000 clones, almost 95% of which occur a single time. The ten largest clones add up to around 0.58% of the sample. The material was peripheral blood, obtained 28 days after the second AZD1222 dose. These receptors were taken from an adult who received the AZD1222 COVID-19 vaccine.

V gene TRBV11-2 combines with J gene TRBJ2-1; the D is unclear. Germline loops: CDR1 SGHAT, CDR2 FQNNGV. The CDR3 is made up of 15 amino acids. The V and J ends lost 1 base and 9 bases respectively, with 16 bases between them. The CDR3 reads CASSLASSAIGEQFF. Written as DNA, the CDR3 is TGTGCCAGCAGCTTAGCCAGTTCAGCTATCGGTGAGCAGTTCTTC.

The chain links TRBV5-1 to TRBJ2-6, with D hard to call. V gave up 0 bases and J gave up 0 bases, with 7 bases separating them. Germline-derived CDR1 and CDR2 are SGHRS and YFSETQ. The CDR3 has 16 residues. The CDR3 DNA reads as TGCGCCAGCAGCTTGGATGTGGTCTCTGGGGCCAACGTCCTGACTTTC. Protein sequence: CASSLDVVSGANVLTF. Full variable domain (outside the CDR3, taken from reference TRBV5-1 and TRBJ2-6): KAGVTQTPRYLIKTRGQQVTLSCSPISGHRSVSWYQQTPGQGLQFLFEYFSETQRNKGNFPGRFSGRQFSNSRSEMNVSTLELGDSALYLCASSLDVVSGANVLTFGAGSRLTVL.

The gene calls are TRBV6-2 or TRBV6-3 and TRBJ1-1; D possibly corresponds to TRBD1 (5 bases). This CDR3 comprises 15 residues. The V and J ends lost 0 bases and 1 base respectively, with 9 bases between them. CDR1 MNHEY and CDR2 SVGEGT come from the germline V gene. CDR3 in amino acids: CASSYSRVANTEAFF. The CDR3 DNA is TGTGCCAGCAGTTACTCCAGGGTTGCGAACACTGAAGCTTTCTTT.

V is TRBV9 and J is TRBJ2-1; D ambiguous. Germline V gene sequence: CDR1 SGDLS, CDR2 YYNGEE. This CDR3 is 15 amino acids long. V was cut by 0 bases and J by 2 bases, with 9 bases left in between. CDR3 sequence: CASSVGGGTYNEQFF. CDR3 coding DNA: TGTGCCAGCAGCGTAGGAGGTGGGACCTACAATGAGCAGTTCTTC.

The chain uses TRBV5-6 and TRBJ2-7, with no clear D. The CDR3 extends over 15 amino acids. Trimming cost V 4 bases and J 2 bases, with 16 bases left between them. Germline CDR1 SGHDT, CDR2 YYEEEE. DNA for the CDR3: TGTGCCAGCAGCCCCATAATGGATCCTACCTACGAGCAGTACTTC. The encoded protein is CASSPIMDPTYEQYF.

The genes are TRBV18 and TRBJ1-1; D uncertain. This CDR3 has 14 residues. V lost 3 bases, J lost 8 bases, and 16 bases lay in between. Germline V gives CDR1 KGHSH, CDR2 LQKENI. The CDR3 DNA reads as TGTGCCAGCTCACCTTCTAGCGGGTCCACGGAAGCTTTCTTT. The encoded protein is CASSPSSGSTEAFF.

The V gene is TRBV9, the J gene TRBJ2-1; 8 positions agree with TRBD2. J gave up 10 bases and V 4 bases, and 1 base lay outside the gene matches. The CDR3 contains 11 residues. Germline CDR1 is SGDLS and CDR2 is YYNGEE. CDR3 nucleotides: TGTGCCAGCAGCAGCGGGGGCGAGCAGTTCTTC. As protein: CASSSGGEQFF.

The chain carries TRBV9 and TRBJ1-1; D is undetermined. CDR3 length: 13 amino acids. Germline loops: CDR1 SGDLS, CDR2 YYNGEE. Between the trimmed V and J ends, which lost 0 bases and 10 bases, there was a span of 13 bases. The DNA for the CDR3 is TGTGCCAGCAGCGTAGCCGGGCGTGGACGAGCTTTCTTT. It encodes CASSVAGRGRAFF.

V usage is TRBV4-3 and J usage is TRBJ2-1; perhaps TRBD2 as D (5 bases). V was pared by 0 bases and J by 5 bases, with 11 bases between. CDR1 and CDR2 (germline): LGHNA, YSLEER. The CDR3 extends over 15 amino acids. CDR3 residues: CASSQEASYNNEQFF. CDR3 coding DNA: TGCGCCAGCAGCCAAGAGGCTAGCTATAACAATGAGCAGTTCTTC.

The V call is TRBV20-1, the J call TRBJ1-5, with D possibly matching TRBD1 (5 bases). V lost 7 bases, J lost 2 bases, and 6 bases lay in between. Germline CDR1 reads DFQATT; CDR2 reads SNEGSKA (reference sequence). The CDR3 length is 11 residues. The CDR3 spells CSVGGNQPQHF. The CDR3, as DNA: TGCAGTGTGGGGGGCAATCAGCCCCAGCATTTT.

The chain has TRBV9 and TRBJ2-7, with 8 bases that match TRBD2. Trimming at V came to 0 bases and at J to 3 bases, leaving 2 bases not matched to a gene. CDR1 is SGDLS and CDR2 is YYNGEE in the germline V gene. CDR3 length: 14 residues. CDR3 sequence reads: CASSVAGGDYEQYF. The CDR3 bases are TGTGCCAGCAGCGTAGCGGGGGGGGACTACGAGCAGTACTTC.

The gene calls are TRBV3-1 (or the pseudogene TRBV3-2) and TRBJ2-7, with unresolved D. This CDR3 spans 15 amino acids. V was pared by 3 bases and J by 3 bases, with 15 bases between. Germline CDR1 is LGHDT and CDR2 is YNNKEL (reference sequence). The chain's CDR3 is CASSQVLVGNYEQYF. CDR3 nucleotides: TGTGCCAGCAGCCAGGTTCTAGTGGGGAACTACGAGCAGTACTTC.

V gene TRBV7-2 combines with J gene TRBJ1-6; no reliable D call. Germline V gene sequence: CDR1 SGHTA, CDR2 FQGNSA. The CDR3 contains 16 residues. The V end was cut by 2 bases, the J end by 6 bases, with 14 bases between. In DNA form, the CDR3 reads TGTGCCAGCAGCTTAAGGGCGTGGTCGTTTAATTCACCCCTCCACTTT. Translation: CASSLRAWSFNSPLHF.

This sequence joins TRBV10-3 and TRBJ2-2; D remains unclear. The CDR3 has 16 amino acids. Trimming pared 3 bases from V and 6 bases from J, leaving 17 bases between. Germline CDR1 ENHRY, CDR2 SYGVKD. The CDR3 DNA is TGTGCCATCAGTGATCTCACATCACGAGGTTCCGGGGAGCTGTTTTTT. Its protein is CAISDLTSRGSGELFF.

The chain links TRBV1 to TRBJ2-7; TRBD2 was called by the table and not checked on the DNA. TRBV1 is reported as a pseudogene. The CDR3 has 19 residues. The CDR3: CTSSPRYPGLAGGIYEQYF. CDR3 DNA sequence: TGCACCAGCAGCCCCCGATACCCGGGACTAGCGGGGGGTATCTACGAGCAGTACTTC.

The J gene is TRBJ2-2, the V gene TRBV20-1; no definite D call. The length of the CDR3 is 13 residues. The V end lost 3 bases, the J end lost 5 bases, and 10 bases lay between the germline ends. Germline V CDR1 and CDR2: DFQATT, SNEGSKA (reference sequence). The CDR3 is CSASADSTGELFF. In DNA, the CDR3 is TGCAGTGCTAGTGCCGACTCTACCGGGGAGCTGTTTTTT.